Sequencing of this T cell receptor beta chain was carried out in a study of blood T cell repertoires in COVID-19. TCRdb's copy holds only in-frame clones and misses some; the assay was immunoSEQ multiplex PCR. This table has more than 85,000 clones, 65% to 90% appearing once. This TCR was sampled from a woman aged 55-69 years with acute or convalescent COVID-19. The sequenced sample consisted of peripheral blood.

In nucleotides, the CDR3 is TGTGCCAGCAGGGGACAGGACAGGGCGGAAAAACTGTTTTTT. Translating gives CASRGQDRAEKLFF. The chain is built from TRBV4-2 and TRBJ1-4, with TRBD1 matching over 8 bases. From germline, CDR1 is LGHNA and CDR2 YNFKEQ. CDR3 size: 14 residues. Germline trimming cut 6 bases from V and 8 bases from J; bases unmatched to any gene: 8.